Sequencing of this T cell receptor beta chain was carried out in a study of blood T cell repertoires in COVID-19 (dated by TCRdb to the early 2020s). Notes on the research overall: Samples from collaborators originated in the United States, Italy and Spain and spanned both the acute and convalescent phases of COVID-19. Samples came from the ongoing ImmuneRACE study (first 160 participants) plus 1,254 subjects from 6 global collaborators. The repertoires were released in a freely available public database intended as a resource for research on the immune response to SARS-CoV-2. Subjects who had been exposed to COVID-19, were actively infected with it, or had recovered from it provided the deeply sampled blood TCRbeta repertoires that made up the dataset. Nearly every sample came with metadata listing a de-identified subject ID, COVID-19 status, age in years and sex. HLA class I and class II types, where available, came from metadata supplied by the sample provider rather than from assay-based typing. The prospective study material was composed of cDNA or gDNA derived from T cells, B-cell-depleted T cells, or PBMCs.

The immunoSEQ Assay, a bias-controlled multiplex PCR, was used to amplify TCRbeta CDR3 regions from genomic DNA. For the original study's pipeline: The number of nucleated cells in each sample was estimated from the amplification of reference gene primers within the assay. To quantify the absolute abundance of each unique TCRbeta CDR3 rearrangement, sequence reads were collapsed and filtered. Productive Simpson clonality was computed per sample as the square root of Simpson's diversity index over productive rearrangements. TCRdb's version of the immuneACCESS table is confined to in-frame rearrangements and falls short of the full clone set. An unresolved V gene accounts for under half of the shortfall where checked; the remainder is of unknown origin. V and J calls and clone size are as listed in that table; D and trimming were resolved from the DNA. This sample holds 250,000 or so clones; 85% to 90% were observed only once. The top ten constitute under 2.5% of the sample.

About this clone: Its antigen remains unidentified. No base-level quality is on record; no much larger clone is a single base apart.

In Seattle, one collaborating source enrolled patients while the infection was active and tracked those patients longitudinally over the course of disease. Whole blood was collected in K2EDTA tubes by collaborating institutions according to the institutions' own protocols. For TCRbeta analysis, collaborator samples were shipped as frozen whole blood, as isolated PBMCs, or as DNA extracted from either sample type. Results and caveats for the whole study, not just this receptor: The quantity of clinical and demographic metadata differed by source and by participant and was supplied without curation.

CDR1 and CDR2, per the germline V gene (reference sequence), are SEHNR and FQNEAQ. Trimming leaves V shorter by 6 bases and J shorter by 1 base, with the junction holding 4 bases beyond the gene matches. The cysteine opens and the phenylalanine closes a CDR3 of 17 amino acids. The sequence is cut down to CDR3 DNA, 51 bases in frame from base 1. The chain employs TRBV7-9 and TRBJ2-2; 14 of the junction bases match TRBD2. Sequenced sample: peripheral blood. This TCR derives from a woman aged 55-70 years with COVID-19, enrolled during active disease. The sequenced DNA is TGTGCCAGCAGGACTAGCGGGGGGGCCCTGAACACCGGGGAGCTGTTTTTT. Its protein is CASRTSGGALNTGELFF.